What follows describes a single T cell receptor (beta chain). The data stem from a study of blood T cell repertoires in COVID-19. In the study overall: Acute-phase and convalescent COVID-19 samples originated in the United States, Italy and Spain. Nucleic acid was either cDNA or gDNA, and it came from T cells, B-cell-depleted T cells, or PBMCs.

Original processing notes: Estimation of nucleated cell counts relied on the amplification of reference gene primers. Clones were sequenced by immunoSEQ multiplex PCR, and TCRdb holds only the in-frame ones, with some missing. The V and J calls and the clone size are those of that table, but D and trimming were determined from the DNA. The sample lists roughly 130,000 clones; about 88% were seen once. This clonotype originated in a middle-aged man with active COVID-19. Sequences were obtained from peripheral blood.

The CDR3 protein is CASSPPDGLYGYTF. The CDR3 bases are TGTGCCAGCAGCCCCCCGGACGGACTCTATGGCTACACCTTC. This chain connects TRBV6-5 to TRBJ1-2, with D uncertain. There are 14 residues in the CDR3. CDR1 and CDR2 (germline): MNHEY, SVGAGI. V lost 6 bases, J lost 4 bases, and 15 bases lay in between.